The 26 T cell receptor beta chains reported below all come from one sample, sequenced in a study of CD8+ T cells in alopecia areata (dated 2018 in TCRdb). Read against the paper, the sample's time point label means: 24 weeks on oral tofacitinib. What this sample's treatment or condition label stands for: oral pan-JAK inhibitor, 5-10 mg twice daily. The library was obtained by the immunoSEQ multiplex PCR assay. RNA was extracted from all samples and reverse transcribed into cDNA as template for TCR sequencing. The immuneACCESS repertoire file appears here via TCRdb, limited to in-frame rearrangements. These files lack a portion of the clones; in checked studies, under half of the deficit traces to unresolved V genes, and the cause of the others is not known. The sample table records nearly 200,000 clones; about 62% of these occur just once. The ten biggest clones cover 5.5% of the sample. The sample here was CD4+ T cells sorted from blood, taken at week 24, from a patient treated with tofacitinib. Source of these receptors: a human donor with alopecia areata.

The V call is TRBV30, the J call TRBJ2-5; D is uncertain. This CDR3 spans 13 amino acids. Trimming cost V 0 bases and J 5 bases, with 10 bases left between them. The V gene's germline CDR1 is GTSNPN and CDR2 SVGIG (reference sequence). The CDR3, as DNA: TGTGCCTGGAGTGTACATAGTGGGGAGACCCAGTACTTC. This codes for CAWSVHSGETQYF.

The chain joins TRBV29-1 to TRBJ1-3; 8 nucleotides agree with TRBD1. The trim removed 4 bases at V and 3 bases at J, leaving 11 bases unmatched. The CDR3 spans 16 residues. Germline V gene lookup returns CDR1 SQVTM and CDR2 ANQGSEA. CDR3 DNA: TGCAGCGTTGTTTCTGGGACAGGCGTTTTTGGAAACACCATATATTTT. Its protein product is CSVVSGTGVFGNTIYF.

This clone has a handful of counts. The rearrangement joins TRBV29-1 to TRBJ2-5, with TRBD2 matching over 10 bases. Trimming took 4 bases from V and 5 from J; bases not matched to a gene: 13. This CDR3 region has 16 residues. In germline, CDR1 is SQVTM, CDR2 ANQGSEA. CDR3 bases: TGCAGCGTTGGGGGAACTAGCGGGGCCATGGGGGAGACCCAGTACTTC. It specifies CSVGGTSGAMGETQYF.

The chain uses TRBV13 and TRBJ1-2; D call uncertain. V lost 6 bases and J lost 5, with 10 bases in between. This CDR3 region has 12 residues. Germline V lookup: CDR1 PRHDT, CDR2 FYEKMQ (reference sequence). The CDR3: CASSTGRYGYTF. CDR3 sequence (DNA): TGTGCCAGCAGTACGGGAAGGTATGGCTACACCTTC.

V usage is TRBV5-1 and J usage is TRBJ2-3, with D possibly TRBD2 on 6 matching bases. Trimming cost V 0 bases and J 2 bases, with 10 bases left between them. Germline CDR1 and CDR2: SGHRS and YFSETQ. The CDR3 spans 15 residues. The chain's CDR3 is CASSLEAGFTDTQYF. The CDR3 coding sequence is TGCGCCAGCAGCTTGGAGGCGGGATTCACAGATACGCAGTATTTT.

This clone was observed a few times. The CDR3 is CSVEEVRPDTQYF. CDR3 coding DNA: TGCAGCGTTGAAGAAGTCCGGCCAGATACGCAGTATTTT. The rearrangement joins TRBV29-1 to TRBJ2-3; D uncertain. The germline V and J ends were trimmed by 0 bases and 4 bases, with 8 bases remaining between them. Germline-derived CDR1 and CDR2 are SQVTM and ANQGSEA. The CDR3 length is 13 residues.

The chain carries TRBV5-4 and TRBJ2-7; TRBD2 agrees at 11 bases. The CDR3 contains 15 residues. The germline V gene encodes CDR1 SGHNT and CDR2 YYREEE (reference sequence). V shed 4 bases and J 7 bases; nucleotides not matched to a gene: 10. The chain's CDR3 is CASSMTGTSGPEQYF. CDR3 in DNA: TGTGCCAGCAGCATGACCGGGACTAGCGGCCCAGAGCAGTACTTC.

V is TRBV14 and J is TRBJ2-5, with D unclear. The CDR3 has 13 residues. Deletions cut 2 bases from V and 5 bases from J, with 9 bases between. The V gene's germline CDR1 is SGHDN and CDR2 FVKESK. The CDR3 DNA is TGTGCCAGCAGCCAATTCGCCCGGGAGACCCAGTACTTC. It is translated as CASSQFARETQYF.

The chain carries TRBV28 and TRBJ2-5; D remains unclear. The CDR3 loop spans 14 amino acids. Germline lookup yields CDR1 MDHEN and CDR2 SYDVKM. V lost 5 bases, J lost 2 bases, and 12 bases lay in between. The CDR3 nucleotides read TGTGCCAGCAGTCGCGTCACAATTCAAGAGACCCAGTACTTC. Encoded protein: CASSRVTIQETQYF.

The chain carries TRBV29-1 and TRBJ2-7; 8 bases match TRBD1. This CDR3 has 15 residues. Germline CDR1 SQVTM, CDR2 ANQGSEA. Trimming took 1 base from V and 6 from J; bases not matched to a gene: 11. For the CDR3, the DNA is TGCAGCGTTGAAGTCCCCGACCAGGGGGCGATCGAGCAGTACTTC. It translates to CSVEVPDQGAIEQYF.

In this sample, this clone turned up a few times. V is TRBV9 and J is TRBJ1-6; D might be TRBD1 (6 bases). The CDR3 consists of 15 residues. The V end lost 0 bases, the J end lost 6 bases, and 10 bases lay between the germline ends. Germline-derived CDR1 and CDR2 are SGDLS and YYNGEE. The CDR3 DNA sequence: TGTGCCAGCAGCGTAGAGGGGGACCGTAATTCACCCCTCCACTTT. This translates into CASSVEGDRNSPLHF.

This chain joins TRBV9 and TRBJ2-2, with unresolved D. V was cut by 0 bases and J by 1 base, with 4 bases left in between. The CDR3 contains 14 residues. The germline V gene has CDR1 SGDLS and CDR2 YYNGEE. In DNA form, the CDR3 reads TGTGCCAGCAGCGTAGCCAAGAACACCGGGGAGCTGTTTTTT. Amino acid sequence: CASSVAKNTGELFF.

This clone was seen once. The chain employs TRBV9 and TRBJ1-4; 8 bases align to TRBD1. The CDR3 consists of 15 residues. Germline-derived CDR1 and CDR2 are SGDLS and YYNGEE. V was clipped by 0 bases and J by 8 bases; unmatched bases: 6. As DNA, the CDR3 is TGTGCCAGCAGCGTAGCCCAGGGGGCAGAGGAAAAACTGTTTTTT. It specifies CASSVAQGAEEKLFF.

The rearrangement joins TRBV4-2 to TRBJ2-1, with TRBD2 matching 9 bases. CDR3 length equals 16 residues. Germline CDR1 reads LGHNA; CDR2 reads YNFKEQ. J lost 5 bases, V lost 3 bases, and 8 bases had no gene match. The CDR3 loop is CASSQAGGGANNEQFF. CDR3 DNA: TGTGCCAGCAGCCAGGCCGGCGGGGGGGCGAACAATGAGCAGTTCTTC.

This clone was recorded only once. This chain connects TRBV11-2 to TRBJ1-1; no firm D call. The CDR3 runs 13 residues. Per germline, CDR1 SGHAT and CDR2 FQNNGV. The ends were cut back, 0 bases at V and 11 bases at J, with 13 bases in the middle. CDR3: CASSLEREGRAFF. The CDR3 region has the DNA TGTGCCAGCAGCTTAGAGAGGGAGGGTAGGGCTTTCTTT.

The chain couples TRBV7-2 to TRBJ1-1; D remains ambiguous. The CDR3 covers 14 residues. Germline CDR1 reads SGHTA; CDR2 reads FQGNSA. V lost 1 base and J 0 bases, leaving 6 bases between the germline ends. As DNA, the CDR3 is TGTGCCAGCAGCTTAGGGTCCCTGAACACTGAAGCTTTCTTT. Its protein is CASSLGSLNTEAFF.

This chain uses TRBV5-4 with TRBJ2-5, with D tentatively TRBD2 (6 bases). CDR3 length equals 16 residues. Trimming took 4 bases from V and 5 from J, leaving 21 bases between them. CDR1 is SGHNT, CDR2 YYREEE, per germline (reference sequence). DNA for the CDR3: TGTGCCAGCAGCCTAGTCGACAGAGGGAGGAGGGAGACCCAGTACTTC. This codes for CASSLVDRGRRETQYF.

There are many counts of this clone. J is TRBJ2-3 and V is TRBV19, with 9 bases matching TRBD1. The V segment lost 3 bases and the J segment 4 bases; nucleotides outside the gene matches: 5. From germline, CDR1 is LNHDA and CDR2 SQIVND (reference sequence). This CDR3 is built from 15 residues. The DNA for the CDR3 is TGTGCCAGTAGTATCGGACAGGGGTTTGCAGATACGCAGTATTTT. The encoded protein is CASSIGQGFADTQYF.

This clone was seen once. The chain has TRBV9 and TRBJ1-6, with a tentative D call TRBD1 (6 bases). The germline V and J ends were trimmed by 0 bases and 7 bases, with 8 bases remaining between them. The CDR3 runs 14 residues. Germline V CDR1 and CDR2: SGDLS, YYNGEE. DNA for the CDR3: TGTGCCAGCAGCGTAGGACAGGACAATTCACCCCTCCACTTT. Protein product: CASSVGQDNSPLHF.

J is TRBJ2-3 and V is TRBV7-3; no clear D gene. The ends were cut back, 5 bases at V and 0 bases at J, with 18 bases in the middle. This CDR3 comprises 17 residues. Germline V gene data show CDR1 as SGHTA and CDR2 as FQGTGA. CDR3 region: CASSDMLGNPSTDTQYF. The CDR3, as DNA: TGTGCCAGCAGCGATATGTTGGGAAATCCTAGCACAGATACGCAGTATTTT.

As for this clone: At one boundary the junction diverges from the germline segment, which might be a read error. The chain has TRBV6-1 and TRBJ2-3, with 7 bases matching TRBD1. CDR3 length: 11 amino acids. In germline, CDR1 is MNHNS, CDR2 SASEGT. The CDR3, as DNA: TGTGCCAGCAGTGATGAGAAGGGGGCGATATTT. This encodes CASSDEKGAIF.

This clone was counted a few times. The gene calls are TRBV10-3 and TRBJ2-7, with D possibly being TRBD1 (6 bases). Trimming removed 3 bases at V and 3 bases at J, with 6 bases between. The CDR3 consists of 12 residues. CDR1 is ENHRY and CDR2 is SYGVKD in the germline V gene. The DNA for the CDR3 is TGTGCCATCAGTGAAGGGGGCTACGAGCAGTACTTC. Translation gives CAISEGGYEQYF.

V usage is TRBV30 and J usage is TRBJ2-5; D might be TRBD1 or TRBD2, each matching 6 bases. The germline V gene encodes CDR1 GTSNPN and CDR2 SVGIG (reference sequence). V lost 4 bases to trimming and J lost 11 bases, with 14 bases between them. This CDR3 has 11 amino acids. The CDR3 sequence: CAWNYRGAQYF. CDR3 in DNA: TGTGCCTGGAATTATAGGGGGGCGCAGTACTTC.

This chain joins TRBV7-9 and TRBJ1-1, with D maybe TRBD1 (6 bases). Trimming stripped 5 bases from V and 1 base from J, with 8 bases between. The CDR3 loop spans 13 amino acids. CDR1 SEHNR and CDR2 FQNEAQ come from the germline V gene (reference sequence). CDR3 nucleotide sequence: TGTGCCAGCAGCCTGACAGGGAACACTGAAGCTTTCTTT. Translated: CASSLTGNTEAFF.

This clone was found a few times. The chain uses TRBV7-2 and TRBJ2-1; possibly TRBD1 or TRBD2 for D (6 bases each). V dropped 5 bases and J dropped 7 bases, with 18 bases sitting between them. The CDR3 consists of 15 residues. The germline CDR1 and CDR2 sequences are SGHTA and FQGNSA. The CDR3 DNA follows: TGTGCCAGCAGCCCCCCTGGGGGCGGGGAGAATGAGCAGTTCTTC. Translation: CASSPPGGGENEQFF.

V and J are TRBV6-5 and TRBJ1-5; D might be TRBD1 (6 bases). The V end was cut by 6 bases, the J end by 11 bases, with 14 bases between. The CDR3 is 12 residues long. Germline assignment: CDR1 MNHEY and CDR2 SVGAGI. This CDR3 is CASSEQGGSQHF. The CDR3 nucleotides are TGTGCCAGCAGCGAACAGGGTGGATCCCAGCATTTT.